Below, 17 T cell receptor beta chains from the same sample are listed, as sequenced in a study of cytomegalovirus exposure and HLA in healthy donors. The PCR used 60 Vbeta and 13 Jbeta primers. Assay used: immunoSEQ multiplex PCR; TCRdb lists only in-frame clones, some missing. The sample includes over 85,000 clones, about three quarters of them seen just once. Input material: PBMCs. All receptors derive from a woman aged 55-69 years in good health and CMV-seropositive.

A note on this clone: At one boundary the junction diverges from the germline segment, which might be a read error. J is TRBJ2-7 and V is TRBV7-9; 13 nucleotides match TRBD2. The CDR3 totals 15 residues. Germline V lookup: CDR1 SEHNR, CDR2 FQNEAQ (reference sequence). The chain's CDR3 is CSSSGLAGVSYEQYF. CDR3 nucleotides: TGTTCCAGCAGCGGACTAGCGGGAGTCTCCTACGAGCAGTACTTC.

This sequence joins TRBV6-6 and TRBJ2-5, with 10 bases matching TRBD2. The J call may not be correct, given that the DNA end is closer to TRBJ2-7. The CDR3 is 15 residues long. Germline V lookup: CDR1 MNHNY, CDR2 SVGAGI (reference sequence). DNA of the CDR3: TGTGCCAGCAGTCCCAGCGGGAGGGCCTCCTACGAGCAGTACTTC. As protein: CASSPSGRASYEQYF.

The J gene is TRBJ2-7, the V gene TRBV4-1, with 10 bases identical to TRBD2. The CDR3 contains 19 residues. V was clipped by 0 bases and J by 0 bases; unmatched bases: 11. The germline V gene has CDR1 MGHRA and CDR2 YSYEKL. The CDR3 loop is CASSQEPWSGRARSYEQYF. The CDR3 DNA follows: TGCGCCAGCAGCCAAGAGCCTTGGAGCGGGAGGGCCCGCTCCTACGAGCAGTACTTC.

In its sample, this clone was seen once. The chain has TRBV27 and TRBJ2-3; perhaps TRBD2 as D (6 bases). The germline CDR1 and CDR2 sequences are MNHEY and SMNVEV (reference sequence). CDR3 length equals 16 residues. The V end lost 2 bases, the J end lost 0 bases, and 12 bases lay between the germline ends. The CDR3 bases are TGTGCCAGCAGTTTACTGGGGGGAAAAAGCACAGATACGCAGTATTTT. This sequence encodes CASSLLGGKSTDTQYF.

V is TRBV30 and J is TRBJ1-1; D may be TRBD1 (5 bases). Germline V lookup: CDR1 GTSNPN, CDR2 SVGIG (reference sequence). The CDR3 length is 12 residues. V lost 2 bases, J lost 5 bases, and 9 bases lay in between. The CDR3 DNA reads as TGTGCCTGGAGTCCAGGGTGGACTGAAGCTTTCTTT. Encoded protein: CAWSPGWTEAFF.

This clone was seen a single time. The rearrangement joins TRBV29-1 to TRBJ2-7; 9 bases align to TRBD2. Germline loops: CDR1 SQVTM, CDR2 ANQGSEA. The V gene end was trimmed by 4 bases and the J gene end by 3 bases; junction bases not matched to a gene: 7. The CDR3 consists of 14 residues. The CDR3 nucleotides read TGCAGCGTTGTCGGGCCTAGCGGGATCTACGAGCAGTACTTC. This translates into CSVVGPSGIYEQYF.

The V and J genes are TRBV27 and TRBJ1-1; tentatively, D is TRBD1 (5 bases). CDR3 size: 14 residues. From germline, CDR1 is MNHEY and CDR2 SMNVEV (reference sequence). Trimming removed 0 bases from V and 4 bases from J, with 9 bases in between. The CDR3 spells CASSLSQGSTEAFF. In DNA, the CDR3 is TGTGCCAGCAGTTTATCTCAGGGATCCACTGAAGCTTTCTTT.

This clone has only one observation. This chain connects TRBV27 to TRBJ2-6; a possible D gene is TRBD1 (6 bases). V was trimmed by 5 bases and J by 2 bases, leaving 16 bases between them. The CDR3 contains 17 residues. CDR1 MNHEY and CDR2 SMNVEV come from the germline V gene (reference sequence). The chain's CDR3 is CASSRRTGWAGANVLTF. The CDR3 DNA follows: TGTGCCAGCAGTCGCCGTACAGGGTGGGCTGGGGCCAACGTCCTGACTTTC.

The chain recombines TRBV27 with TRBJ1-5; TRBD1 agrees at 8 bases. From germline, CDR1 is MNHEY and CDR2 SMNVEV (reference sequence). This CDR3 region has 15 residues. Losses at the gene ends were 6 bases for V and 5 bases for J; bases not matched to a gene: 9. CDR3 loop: CASSPGDRLDQPQHF. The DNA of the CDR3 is TGTGCCAGCAGCCCGGGGGACAGGCTAGATCAGCCCCAGCATTTT.

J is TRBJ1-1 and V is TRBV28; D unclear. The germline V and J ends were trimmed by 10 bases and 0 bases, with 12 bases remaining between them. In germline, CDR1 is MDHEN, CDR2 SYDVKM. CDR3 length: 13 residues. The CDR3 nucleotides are TGTGCCACCTCGAGACACCTGAACACTGAAGCTTTCTTT. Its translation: CATSRHLNTEAFF.

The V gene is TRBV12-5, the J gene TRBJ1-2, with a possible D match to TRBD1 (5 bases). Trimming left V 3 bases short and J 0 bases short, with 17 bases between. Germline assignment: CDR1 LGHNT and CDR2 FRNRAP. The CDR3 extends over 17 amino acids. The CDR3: CASGFSVSQGTNYGYTF. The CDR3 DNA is TGTGCTAGTGGTTTTTCAGTCAGTCAGGGAACTAACTATGGCTACACCTTC.

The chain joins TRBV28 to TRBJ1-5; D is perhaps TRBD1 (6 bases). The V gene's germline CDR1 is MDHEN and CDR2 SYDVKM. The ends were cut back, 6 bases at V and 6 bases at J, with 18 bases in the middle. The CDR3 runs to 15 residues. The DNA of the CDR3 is TGTGCCAGCAGAGGCCCTCGGGGGGCAGGTCAGCCCCAGCATTTT. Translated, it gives CASRGPRGAGQPQHF.

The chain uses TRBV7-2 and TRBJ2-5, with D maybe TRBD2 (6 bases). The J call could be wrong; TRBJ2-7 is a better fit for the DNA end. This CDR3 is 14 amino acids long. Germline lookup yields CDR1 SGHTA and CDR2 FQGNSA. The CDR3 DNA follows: TGTGCCAGCAGCTATTTTAGCGGAGCCTACGAGCAGTACTTC. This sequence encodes CASSYFSGAYEQYF.

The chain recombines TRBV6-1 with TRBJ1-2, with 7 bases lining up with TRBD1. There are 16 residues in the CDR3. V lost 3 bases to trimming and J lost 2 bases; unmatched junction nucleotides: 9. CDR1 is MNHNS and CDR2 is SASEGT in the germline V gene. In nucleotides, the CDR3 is TGTGCCAGCAGTGACCAATTAGGGGGCAGGAACTATGGCTACACCTTC. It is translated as CASSDQLGGRNYGYTF.

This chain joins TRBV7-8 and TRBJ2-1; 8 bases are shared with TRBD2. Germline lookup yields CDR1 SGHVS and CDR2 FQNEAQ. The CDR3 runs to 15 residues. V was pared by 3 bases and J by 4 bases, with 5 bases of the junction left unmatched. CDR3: CASSLGGGLYNEQFF. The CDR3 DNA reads TGTGCCAGCAGCTTGGGCGGGGGGTTATACAATGAGCAGTTCTTC.

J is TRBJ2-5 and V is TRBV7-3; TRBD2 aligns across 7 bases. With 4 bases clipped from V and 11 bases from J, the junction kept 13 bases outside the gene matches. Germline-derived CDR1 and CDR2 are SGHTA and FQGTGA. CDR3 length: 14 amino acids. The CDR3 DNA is TGTGCCAGCAGCTCTAGTGCGGGAGCGAGGGAGCAGTACTTC. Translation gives CASSSSAGAREQYF.

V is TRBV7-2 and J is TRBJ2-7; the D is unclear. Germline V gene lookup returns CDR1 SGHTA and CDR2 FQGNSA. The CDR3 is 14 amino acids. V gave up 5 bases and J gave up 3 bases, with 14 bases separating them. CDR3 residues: CASSPRPAYYEQYF. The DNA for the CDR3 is TGTGCCAGCAGCCCCCGTCCTGCCTACTACGAGCAGTACTTC. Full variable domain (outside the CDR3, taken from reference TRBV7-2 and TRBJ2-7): GAGVSQSPSNKVTEKGKDVELRCDPISGHTALYWYRQSLGQGLEFLIYFQGNSAPDKSGLPSDRFSAERTGGSVSTLTIQRTQQEDSAVYLCASSPRPAYYEQYFGPGTRLTVT.